This T cell receptor beta chain was sequenced for a study of Ad26.COV2.S vaccination and SARS-CoV-2 variants. As for treatment: around 19 received Ad26.COV2.S at low or high dose, single or two shots; a few received placebo; per-sample allocation not given. Repertoires come from day 63 after the first vaccine or placebo injection. The assay was immunoSEQ multiplex PCR, and TCRdb's table has in-frame clones only and misses some. This table has 380,000 or so clones, roughly 90% appearing once. On this clone itself: A junction end diverges from the germline sequence, so it may reflect a read error.

Germline-derived CDR1 and CDR2 are SSHAT and FNYEAQ (reference sequence). The CDR3 has 15 residues. V usage is TRBV7-7 and J usage is TRBJ2-1, with 7 bases identical to TRBD1. Sequenced here: peripheral blood, sampled in a trial of Ad26.COV2.S vaccine versus placebo. The sequence was collected from a person aged 18-60 years who received the Ad26.COV2.S COVID-19 vaccine or a placebo. This CDR3 reads CASSSGAGGPNEQFF. DNA of the CDR3: TGTGCTAGCAGCTCCGGGGCAGGGGGTCCGAATGAGCAGTTCTTC. The full variable domain, rest sourced from reference TRBV7-7 and TRBJ2-1, is GAGVSQSPRYKVTKRGQDVTLRCDPISSHATLYWYQQALGQGPEFLTYFNYEAQPDKSGLPSDRFSAERPEGSISTLTIQRTEQRDSAMYRCASSSGAGGPNEQFFGPGTRLTVL.